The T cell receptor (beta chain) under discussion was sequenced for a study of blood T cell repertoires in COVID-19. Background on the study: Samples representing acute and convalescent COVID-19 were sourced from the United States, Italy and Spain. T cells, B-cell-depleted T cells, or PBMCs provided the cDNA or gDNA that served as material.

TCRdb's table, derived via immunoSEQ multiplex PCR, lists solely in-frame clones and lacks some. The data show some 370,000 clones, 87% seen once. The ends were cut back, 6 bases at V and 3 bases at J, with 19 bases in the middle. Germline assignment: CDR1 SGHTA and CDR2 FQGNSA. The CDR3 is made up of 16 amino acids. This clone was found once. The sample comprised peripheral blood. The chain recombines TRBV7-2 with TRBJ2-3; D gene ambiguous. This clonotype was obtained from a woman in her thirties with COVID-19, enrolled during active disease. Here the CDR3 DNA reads TGTGCCAGCAGTTACCTTCAACCATCGGGTACAGATACGCAGTATTTT. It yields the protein CASSYLQPSGTDTQYF.